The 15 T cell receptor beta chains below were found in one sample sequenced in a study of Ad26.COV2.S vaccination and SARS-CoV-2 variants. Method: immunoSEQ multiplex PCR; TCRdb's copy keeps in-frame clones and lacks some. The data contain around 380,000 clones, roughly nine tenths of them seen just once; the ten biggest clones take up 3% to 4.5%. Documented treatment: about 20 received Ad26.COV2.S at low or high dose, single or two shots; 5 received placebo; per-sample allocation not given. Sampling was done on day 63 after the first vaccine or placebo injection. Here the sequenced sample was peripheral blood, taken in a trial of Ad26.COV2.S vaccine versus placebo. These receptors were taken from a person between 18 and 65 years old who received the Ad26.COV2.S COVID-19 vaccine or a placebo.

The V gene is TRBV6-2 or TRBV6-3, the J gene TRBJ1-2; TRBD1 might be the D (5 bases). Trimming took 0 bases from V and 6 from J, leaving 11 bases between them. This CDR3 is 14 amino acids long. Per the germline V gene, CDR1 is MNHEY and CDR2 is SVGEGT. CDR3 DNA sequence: TGTGCCAGCAGTTACTCGGCAGGGAGAAATGGCTACACCTTC. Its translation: CASSYSAGRNGYTF.

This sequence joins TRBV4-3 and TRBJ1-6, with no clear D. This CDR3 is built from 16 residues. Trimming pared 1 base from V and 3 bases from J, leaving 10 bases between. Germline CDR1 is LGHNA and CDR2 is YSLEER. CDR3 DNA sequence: TGCGCCAGCAGCCAAGTGGAGGACGGCTATAATTCACCCCTCCACTTT. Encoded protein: CASSQVEDGYNSPLHF.

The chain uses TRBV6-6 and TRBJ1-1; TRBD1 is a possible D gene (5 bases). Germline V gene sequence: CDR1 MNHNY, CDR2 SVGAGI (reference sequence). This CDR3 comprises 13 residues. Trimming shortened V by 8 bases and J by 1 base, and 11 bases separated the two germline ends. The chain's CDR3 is CASSWGGNTEAFF. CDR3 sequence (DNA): TGTGCCAGCTCCTGGGGGGGGAACACTGAAGCTTTCTTT.

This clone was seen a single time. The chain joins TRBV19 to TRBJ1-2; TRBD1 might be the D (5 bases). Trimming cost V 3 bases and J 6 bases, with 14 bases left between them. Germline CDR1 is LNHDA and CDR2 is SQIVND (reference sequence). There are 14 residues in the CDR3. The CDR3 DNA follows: TGTGCCAGTAGTATCAGCCAGACAGATCATGGCTACACCTTC. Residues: CASSISQTDHGYTF. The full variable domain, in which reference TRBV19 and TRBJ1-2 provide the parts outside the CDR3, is DGGITQSPKYLFRKEGQNVTLSCEQNLNHDAMYWYRQDPGQGLRLIYYSQIVNDFQKGDIAEGYSVSREKKESFPLTVTSAQKNPTAFYLCASSISQTDHGYTFGSGTRLTVV.

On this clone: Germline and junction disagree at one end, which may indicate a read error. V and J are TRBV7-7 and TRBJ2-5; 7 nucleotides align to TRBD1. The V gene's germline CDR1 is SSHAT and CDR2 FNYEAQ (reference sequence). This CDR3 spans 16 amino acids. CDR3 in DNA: TGTGCTAGCAGCCCCACGACAGGGAGCTTCCAAGAGACCCAGTACTTC. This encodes CASSPTTGSFQETQYF.

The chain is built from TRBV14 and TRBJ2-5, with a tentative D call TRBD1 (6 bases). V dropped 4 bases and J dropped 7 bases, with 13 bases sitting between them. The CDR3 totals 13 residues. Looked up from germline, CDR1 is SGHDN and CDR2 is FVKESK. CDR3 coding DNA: TGTGCCAGCAGCCTGGGGACAATCGGGACCCAGTACTTC. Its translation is CASSLGTIGTQYF.

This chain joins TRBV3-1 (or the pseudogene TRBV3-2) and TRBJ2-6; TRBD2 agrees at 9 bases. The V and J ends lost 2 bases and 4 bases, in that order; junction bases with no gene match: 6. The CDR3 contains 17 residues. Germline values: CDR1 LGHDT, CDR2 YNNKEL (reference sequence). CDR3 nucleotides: TGTGCCAGCAGCCAAATTAGCGGGAGCCGGGGGGCCAACGTCCTGACTTTC. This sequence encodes CASSQISGSRGANVLTF.

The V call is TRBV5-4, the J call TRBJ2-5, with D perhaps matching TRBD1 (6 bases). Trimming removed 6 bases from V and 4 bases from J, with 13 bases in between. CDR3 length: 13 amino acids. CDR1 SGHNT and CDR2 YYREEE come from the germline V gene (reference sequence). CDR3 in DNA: TGTGCCAGCAACCTACAGGGTTCAGAGACCCAGTACTTC. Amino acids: CASNLQGSETQYF.

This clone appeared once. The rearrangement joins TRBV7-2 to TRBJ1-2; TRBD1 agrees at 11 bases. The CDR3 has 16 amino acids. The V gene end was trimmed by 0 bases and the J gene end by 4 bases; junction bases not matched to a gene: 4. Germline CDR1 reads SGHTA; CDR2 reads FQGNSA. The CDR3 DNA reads TGTGCCAGCAGCTTAGCCGGGACAGGGGGTACCTATGGCTACACCTTC. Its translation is CASSLAGTGGTYGYTF.

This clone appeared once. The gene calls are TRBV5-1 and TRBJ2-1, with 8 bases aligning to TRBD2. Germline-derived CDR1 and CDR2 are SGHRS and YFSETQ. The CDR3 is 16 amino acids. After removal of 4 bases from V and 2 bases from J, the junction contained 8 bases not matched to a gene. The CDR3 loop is CASSKLDSGAYNEQFF. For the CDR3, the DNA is TGCGCCAGCAGCAAACTCGATAGCGGGGCCTACAATGAGCAGTTCTTC. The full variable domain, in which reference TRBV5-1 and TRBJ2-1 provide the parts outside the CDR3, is KAGVTQTPRYLIKTRGQQVTLSCSPISGHRSVSWYQQTPGQGLQFLFEYFSETQRNKGNFPGRFSGRQFSNSRSEMNVSTLELGDSALYLCASSKLDSGAYNEQFFGPGTRLTVL.

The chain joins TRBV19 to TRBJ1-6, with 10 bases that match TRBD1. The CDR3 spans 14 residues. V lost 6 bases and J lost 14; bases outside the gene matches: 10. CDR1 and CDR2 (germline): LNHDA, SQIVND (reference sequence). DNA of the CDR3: TGTGCCAGTAGCCTAGGACAGGGGGACGTTACCCTCCACTTT. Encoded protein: CASSLGQGDVTLHF.

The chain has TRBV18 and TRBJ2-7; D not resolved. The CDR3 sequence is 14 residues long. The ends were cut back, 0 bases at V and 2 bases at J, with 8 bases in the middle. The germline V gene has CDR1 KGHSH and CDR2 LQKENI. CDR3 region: CASSPPGNPYEQYF. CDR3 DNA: TGTGCCAGCTCACCACCGGGAAATCCCTACGAGCAGTACTTC. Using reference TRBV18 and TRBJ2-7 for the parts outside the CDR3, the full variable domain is NAGVMQNPRHLVRRRGQEARLRCSPMKGHSHVYWYRQLPEEGLKFMVYLQKENIIDESGMPKERFSAEFPKEGPSILRIQQVVRGDSAAYFCASSPPGNPYEQYFGPGTRLTVT.

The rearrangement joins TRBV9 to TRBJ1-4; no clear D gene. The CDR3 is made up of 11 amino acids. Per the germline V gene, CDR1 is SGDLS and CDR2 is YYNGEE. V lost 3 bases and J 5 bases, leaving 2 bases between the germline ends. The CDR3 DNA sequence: TGTGCCAGCAGCGGAAATGAAAAACTGTTTTTT. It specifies CASSGNEKLFF. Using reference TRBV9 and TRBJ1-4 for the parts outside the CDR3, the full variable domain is DSGVTQTPKHLITATGQRVTLRCSPRSGDLSVYWYQQSLDQGLQFLIQYYNGEERAKGNILERFSAQQFPDLHSELNLSSLELGDSALYFCASSGNEKLFFGSGTQLSVL.

The DNA for the CDR3 is TGCGCCAGCAGCTTGGGCGGAGAAGCTAACTATGGCTACACCTTC. Translated: CASSLGGEANYGYTF. This chain links TRBV5-1 with TRBJ1-2; unclear D gene. The germline CDR1 and CDR2 sequences are SGHRS and YFSETQ. Trimming cost V 0 bases and J 0 bases, with 9 bases left between them. There are 15 residues in the CDR3.

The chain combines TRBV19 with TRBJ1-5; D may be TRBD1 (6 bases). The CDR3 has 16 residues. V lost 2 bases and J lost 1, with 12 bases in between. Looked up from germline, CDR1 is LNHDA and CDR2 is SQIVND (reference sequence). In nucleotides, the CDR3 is TGTGCCAGTAGTATATGGGGGGACATCAGCAATCAGCCCCAGCATTTT. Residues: CASSIWGDISNQPQHF.